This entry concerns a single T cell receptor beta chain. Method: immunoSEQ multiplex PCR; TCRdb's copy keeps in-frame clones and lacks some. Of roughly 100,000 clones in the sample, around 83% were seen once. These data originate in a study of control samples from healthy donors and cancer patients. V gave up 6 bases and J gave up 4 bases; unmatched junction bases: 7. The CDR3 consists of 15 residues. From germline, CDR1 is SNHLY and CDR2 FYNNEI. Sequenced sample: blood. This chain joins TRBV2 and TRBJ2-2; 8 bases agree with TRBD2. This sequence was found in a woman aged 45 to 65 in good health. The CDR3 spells CASRGTRGGTGELFF. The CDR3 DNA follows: TGTGCCAGCAGGGGGACTAGAGGTGGCACCGGGGAGCTGTTTTTT. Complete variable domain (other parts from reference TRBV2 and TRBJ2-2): EPEVTQTPSHQVTQMGQEVILRCVPISNHLYFYWYRQILGQKVEFLVSFYNNEISEKSEIFDDQFSVERPDGSNFTLKIRSTKLEDSAMYFCASRGTRGGTGELFFGEGSRLTVL.